This TCR beta chain was captured by sequencing in a study of CD8+CD57+ T cells in acquired aplastic anemia. V lost 1 base and J lost 8, with 11 bases in between. The CDR3 spans 14 residues. Germline CDR1 SGHTA, CDR2 FQGNSA. The TCR beta profiling, which covered VDJ combination and CDR3 sequence, was carried out using genomic DNA as the template. TCRdb passed the reads through MiXCR, listing each CDR3 protein once. The sample includes over 45,000 distinct CDR3 sequences, approximately 78% of them seen just once. The gene calls are TRBV7-2 and TRBJ1-4; D not resolved. Sequencing input: sorted CD4+, CD8+, or CD8+CD57+ T cells (not recorded which) from PBMCs. The TCR was taken from a human donor in good health, serving as a control. The CDR3 sequence: CASSLGGLGEKLFF. The DNA of the CDR3 is TGTGCCAGCAGCTTAGGAGGGCTTGGGGAAAAACTGTTTTTT.